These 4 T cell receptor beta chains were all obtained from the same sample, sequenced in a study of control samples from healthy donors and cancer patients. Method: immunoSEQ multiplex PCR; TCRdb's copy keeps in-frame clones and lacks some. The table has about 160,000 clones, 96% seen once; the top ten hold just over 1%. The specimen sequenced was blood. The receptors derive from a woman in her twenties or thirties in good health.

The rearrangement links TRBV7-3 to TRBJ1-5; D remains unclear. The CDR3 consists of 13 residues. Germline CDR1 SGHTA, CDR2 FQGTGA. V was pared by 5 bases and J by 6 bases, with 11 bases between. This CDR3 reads CASSLNRFQPQHF. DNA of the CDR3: TGTGCCAGCAGCCTGAACCGGTTTCAGCCCCAGCATTTT. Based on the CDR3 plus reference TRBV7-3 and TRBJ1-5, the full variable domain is GAGVSQTPSNKVTEKGKYVELRCDPISGHTALYWYRQSLGQGPEFLIYFQGTGAADDSGLPNDRFFAVRPEGSVSTLKIQRTERGDSAVYLCASSLNRFQPQHFGDGTRLSIL.

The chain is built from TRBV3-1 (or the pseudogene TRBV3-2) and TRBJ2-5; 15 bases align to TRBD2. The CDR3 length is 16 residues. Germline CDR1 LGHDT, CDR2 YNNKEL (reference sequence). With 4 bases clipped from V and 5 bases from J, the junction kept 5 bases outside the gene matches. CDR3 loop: CASSRGGLAGGETQYF. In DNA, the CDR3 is TGTGCCAGCAGCCGTGGCGGACTAGCGGGAGGGGAGACCCAGTACTTC.

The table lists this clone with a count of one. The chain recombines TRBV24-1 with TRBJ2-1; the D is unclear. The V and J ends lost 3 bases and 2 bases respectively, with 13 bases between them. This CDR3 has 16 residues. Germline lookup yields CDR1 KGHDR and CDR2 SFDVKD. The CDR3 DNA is TGTGCCACCAGTGATGTCGGCAGAGAAACCTACAATGAGCAGTTCTTC. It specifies CATSDVGRETYNEQFF.

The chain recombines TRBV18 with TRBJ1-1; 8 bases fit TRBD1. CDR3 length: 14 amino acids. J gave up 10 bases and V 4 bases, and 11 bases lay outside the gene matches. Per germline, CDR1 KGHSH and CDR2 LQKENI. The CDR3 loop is CASSLTTGGIGAFF. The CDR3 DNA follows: TGTGCCAGCTCACTTACAACAGGGGGAATTGGAGCTTTCTTT.